This entry lists 25 T cell receptor beta chains sequenced from one sample in a study of identical twins. TCRdb independently ran MiXCR on the 5' RACE reads; one entry per CDR3 protein. The sample contains 400,000 to 650,000 distinct CDR3 sequences, approximately 22% of which appear only once. The same specimen was also included in a second study, on T cells expressing NK-cell markers.

Sequenced sample: CD4+ T cells sorted from blood. The receptors were gathered from a young woman in good health.

This clonotype was picked up a small number of times. The chain links TRBV7-9 to TRBJ1-1; unclear D gene. Germline CDR1 SEHNR, CDR2 FQNEAQ (reference sequence). Trimming took 2 bases from V and 6 from J, leaving 7 bases between them. The CDR3 spans 12 residues. Here the CDR3 DNA reads TGTGCCAGCAGCTTAATTGTGGCTGAAGCTTTCTTT. The encoded protein is CASSLIVAEAFF. The full variable domain, its missing parts supplied by reference TRBV7-9 and TRBJ1-1, is DTGVSQNPRHKITKRGQNVTFRCDPISEHNRLYWYRQTLGQGPEFLTYFQNEAQLEKSRLLSDRFSAERPKGSFSTLEIQRTEQGDSAMYLCASSLIVAEAFFGQGTRLTVV.

V and J are TRBV20-1 and TRBJ2-4; D possibly corresponds to TRBD2 (6 bases). Germline loops: CDR1 DFQATT, CDR2 SNEGSKA (reference sequence). Trimming cost V 3 bases and J 4 bases, with 13 bases left between them. The CDR3 totals 14 residues. CDR3 in amino acids: CSASGGRSKNIQYF. In DNA form, the CDR3 reads TGCAGTGCTAGCGGGGGAAGATCAAAAAACATTCAGTACTTC.

The J gene is TRBJ1-2, the V gene TRBV3-1, with D possibly matching TRBD1 (5 bases). Trimming removed 4 bases from V and 4 bases from J, with 7 bases in between. Germline V CDR1 and CDR2: LGHDT, YNNKEL (reference sequence). CDR3 length: 12 residues. The CDR3 DNA sequence: TGTGCCAGCAGCCGGGGCGGCTATGGCTACACCTTC. Translating gives CASSRGGYGYTF.

CDR3 residues: CATSGLAVETQYF. For the CDR3, the DNA is TGTGCCACCAGTGGACTAGCGGTAGAGACCCAGTACTTC. The chain joins TRBV24-1 to TRBJ2-5; 9 bases are a match to TRBD2. The CDR3 extends over 13 amino acids. Germline-derived CDR1 and CDR2 are KGHDR and SFDVKD. Germline trimming cut 5 bases from V and 4 bases from J; bases unmatched to any gene: 1.

CDR3: CASSELAGGPLPYEQYF. The CDR3 bases are TGTGCCAGCAGTGAACTAGCGGGAGGGCCTCTCCCCTACGAGCAGTACTTC. The chain uses TRBV28 and TRBJ2-7; 13 bases line up with TRBD2. V lost 5 bases and J lost 2; bases outside the gene matches: 9. The CDR3 is 17 amino acids. Per the germline V gene, CDR1 is MDHEN and CDR2 is SYDVKM.

The chain links TRBV6-1 to TRBJ1-1, with 8 bases identical to TRBD1. Germline assignment: CDR1 MNHNS and CDR2 SASEGT. The CDR3 is 13 residues long. The J segment lost 5 bases and the V segment lost 5 bases, leaving 4 bases of the junction unmatched. The CDR3 region has the DNA TGTGCCAGCAGTAAAAACAGGGGGACTGAAGCTTTCTTT. It translates to CASSKNRGTEAFF.

The chain links TRBV19 to TRBJ2-4; D ambiguous. The germline gives CDR1 LNHDA, CDR2 SQIVND (reference sequence). Trimming left V 1 base short and J 15 bases short, with 19 bases between. This CDR3 has 14 residues. The CDR3 reads CASSIVEVAVPSYF. The CDR3 nucleotides read TGTGCCAGTAGTATAGTTGAGGTAGCCGTCCCATCGTACTTC.

This chain connects TRBV29-1 to TRBJ2-3; the match to TRBD2 covers 9 bases. The CDR3 length is 14 residues. The J segment lost 4 bases and the V segment lost 8 bases, leaving 10 bases of the junction unmatched. Germline CDR1 SQVTM, CDR2 ANQGSEA. The CDR3 coding sequence is TGCAGCTTCATTAGCGGGAGTTCGGCAGATACGCAGTATTTT. It translates to CSFISGSSADTQYF.

The rearrangement links TRBV7-6 to TRBJ1-5; no firm D call. Trimming took 0 bases from V and 4 from J, leaving 4 bases between them. Per the germline V gene, CDR1 is SGHVS and CDR2 is FNYEAQ. CDR3 length: 13 residues. The CDR3 region is CASSLAENQPQHF. CDR3 DNA: TGTGCCAGCAGCTTAGCGGAAAATCAGCCCCAGCATTTT.

The V and J genes are TRBV10-3 and TRBJ2-3; TRBD2 aligns across 12 bases. Germline CDR1 reads ENHRY; CDR2 reads SYGVKD. V was clipped by 10 bases and J by 4 bases; unmatched bases: 6. There are 14 residues in the CDR3. In DNA form, the CDR3 reads TGTGCCACGCGACTAGCGGGGGTGGCAGATACGCAGTATTTT. Residues: CATRLAGVADTQYF.

This clonotype was detected ten times or more. For the CDR3, the DNA is TGCAGTGCTAGAGTGGGAGAGACCGGGCCCCAGCATTTT. Translated: CSARVGETGPQHF. The V gene is TRBV20-1, the J gene TRBJ1-5; no definite D call. The germline V gene has CDR1 DFQATT and CDR2 SNEGSKA (reference sequence). V lost 1 base to trimming and J lost 9 bases, with 13 bases between them. This CDR3 spans 13 amino acids.

The genes are TRBV20-1 and TRBJ2-3; D is uncertain. V was cut by 6 bases and J by 0 bases, with 13 bases left in between. The CDR3 runs 14 residues. Germline loops: CDR1 DFQATT, CDR2 SNEGSKA (reference sequence). The CDR3 region is CSAHYEVSTDTQYF. The CDR3 DNA reads as TGCAGTGCCCACTACGAAGTTAGCACAGATACGCAGTATTTT.

This clonotype was seen a few times. J is TRBJ1-2 and V is TRBV7-8; maybe TRBD1 (5 bases). V was pared by 5 bases and J by 8 bases, with 18 bases between. The CDR3 extends over 14 amino acids. The germline CDR1 and CDR2 sequences are SGHVS and FQNEAQ. CDR3 in amino acids: CASSRRETVRGYTF. The CDR3 DNA reads as TGTGCCAGCAGCCGCCGAGAGACAGTTCGCGGCTACACCTTC.

A few counts support this clonotype. J is TRBJ2-7 and V is TRBV18, with 8 bases fitting TRBD1. This CDR3 region has 16 residues. J lost 2 bases, V lost 3 bases, and 9 bases had no gene match. The germline V gene encodes CDR1 KGHSH and CDR2 LQKENI. CDR3 sequence reads: CASSPRTGQGAYEQYF. CDR3 in DNA: TGTGCCAGCTCACCCCGGACCGGACAGGGAGCCTACGAGCAGTACTTC.

This clonotype was seen more than once but under ten times. The chain has TRBV10-3 and TRBJ2-1; possible D gene TRBD2, 6 bases. The CDR3 runs to 13 residues. V was cut by 0 bases and J by 9 bases, with 9 bases left in between. Germline CDR1 reads ENHRY; CDR2 reads SYGVKD. The CDR3, as DNA: TGTGCCATCAGTGAGTCGACAGCGGGTGAGCAGTTCTTC. It translates to CAISESTAGEQFF.

V usage is TRBV5-1 and J usage is TRBJ2-1, with D perhaps TRBD1 or TRBD2 (5 bases each). This CDR3 region has 12 residues. V was clipped by 2 bases and J by 9 bases, with 9 bases between them. CDR1 and CDR2 from the germline V gene are SGHRS and YFSETQ. The CDR3 reads CASSFGDPEQFF. In nucleotides, the CDR3 is TGCGCCAGCAGCTTTGGGGACCCTGAGCAGTTCTTC.

The chain combines TRBV4-2 with TRBJ1-1, with D unresolved. Trimming pared 4 bases from V and 2 bases from J, leaving 14 bases between. The CDR3 is 15 residues long. Germline lookup yields CDR1 LGHNA and CDR2 YNFKEQ. In DNA form, the CDR3 reads TGTGCCAGCAGCCTGGGCGAACAGAGAAACACTGAAGCTTTCTTT. Residues: CASSLGEQRNTEAFF.

A few counts support this clonotype. CDR3 sequence reads: CASSLDSNVNTIYF. CDR3 bases: TGTGCCAGCAGCTTAGACTCCAATGTAAACACCATATATTTT. The rearrangement uses TRBV7-2 and TRBJ1-3; no clear D. Germline CDR1 is SGHTA and CDR2 is FQGNSA. V lost 1 base to trimming and J lost 6 bases, with 10 bases between them. There are 14 residues in the CDR3.

In its sample, this clonotype was seen many times. CDR3 protein: CASSRRTDNEQFF. The DNA for the CDR3 is TGTGCCAGCAGCCGACGGACCGACAATGAGCAGTTCTTC. The chain couples TRBV6-1 to TRBJ2-1; D unresolved. Germline V gene data show CDR1 as MNHNS and CDR2 as SASEGT. The CDR3 extends over 13 amino acids. Trimming pared 6 bases from V and 5 bases from J, leaving 11 bases between.

The chain employs TRBV29-1 and TRBJ1-1; D is possibly TRBD1 (5 bases). Germline V gene lookup returns CDR1 SQVTM and CDR2 ANQGSEA. CDR3 length equals 11 residues. Between the trimmed V and J ends, which lost 7 bases and 0 bases, there was a span of 6 bases. The CDR3 region is CSGDLNTEAFF. DNA of the CDR3: TGCAGCGGGGACCTGAACACTGAAGCTTTCTTT.

The sample holds a few counts of this clonotype. The chain employs TRBV5-1 and TRBJ2-1; the D is unclear. Per germline, CDR1 SGHRS and CDR2 YFSETQ. The CDR3 runs to 14 residues. The V and J ends lost 5 bases and 3 bases respectively, with 12 bases between them. CDR3 residues: CASSPGPNYNEQFF. In DNA, the CDR3 is TGCGCCAGCAGTCCGGGTCCGAACTACAATGAGCAGTTCTTC.

The rearrangement uses TRBV6-1 and TRBJ2-5, with D maybe TRBD1 (5 bases). Trimming stripped 6 bases from V and 2 bases from J, with 10 bases between. The CDR3 has 13 amino acids. Germline CDR1 MNHNS, CDR2 SASEGT. The CDR3 spells CASRNRYQETQYF. As DNA, the CDR3 is TGTGCCAGCAGAAACAGGTATCAAGAGACCCAGTACTTC.

The genes are TRBV30 and TRBJ2-3, with 10 nucleotides matching TRBD2. Germline CDR1 is GTSNPN and CDR2 is SVGIG (reference sequence). The length of the CDR3 is 14 residues. Germline trimming cut 8 bases from V and 4 bases from J; bases unmatched to any gene: 9. Here the CDR3 reads CAGRRAGGPDTQYF. The CDR3, as DNA: TGTGCCGGGCGACGAGCGGGAGGGCCAGATACGCAGTATTTT.

The rearrangement links TRBV28 to TRBJ2-7, with D perhaps being TRBD1 or TRBD2 (7 bases each). Per the germline V gene, CDR1 is MDHEN and CDR2 is SYDVKM. This CDR3 contains 15 residues. Trimming removed 8 bases from V and 1 base from J, with 18 bases in between. CDR3 sequence (DNA): TGTGCCAGCCATCAGGGGGGGGGTGGGTCCTACGAGCAGTACTTC. It translates to CASHQGGGGSYEQYF.

The rearrangement links TRBV5-5 to TRBJ2-3; D assignment may be TRBD1 or TRBD2 (6 bases each). The CDR3 is made up of 17 amino acids. Germline CDR1 SGHKS, CDR2 YYEKEE (reference sequence). V was pared by 6 bases and J by 2 bases, with 22 bases between. The CDR3 sequence is CASTPRGDISNTDTQYF. As DNA, the CDR3 is TGTGCCAGCACCCCGAGGGGGGATATCTCCAACACAGATACGCAGTATTTT.